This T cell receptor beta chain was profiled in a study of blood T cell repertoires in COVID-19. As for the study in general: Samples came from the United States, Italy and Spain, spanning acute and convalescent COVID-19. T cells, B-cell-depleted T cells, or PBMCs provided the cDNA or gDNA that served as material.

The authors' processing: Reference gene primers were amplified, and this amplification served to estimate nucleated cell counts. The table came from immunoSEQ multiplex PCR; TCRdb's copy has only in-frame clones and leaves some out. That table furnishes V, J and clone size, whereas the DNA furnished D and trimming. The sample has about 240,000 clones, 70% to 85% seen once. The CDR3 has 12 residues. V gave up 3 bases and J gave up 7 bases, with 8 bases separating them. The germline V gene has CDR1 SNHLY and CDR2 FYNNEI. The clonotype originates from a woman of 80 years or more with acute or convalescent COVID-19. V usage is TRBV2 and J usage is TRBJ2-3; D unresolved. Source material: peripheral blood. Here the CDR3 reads CASSDLNYTQYF. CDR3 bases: TGTGCCAGCAGTGACCTGAACTATACGCAGTATTTT.